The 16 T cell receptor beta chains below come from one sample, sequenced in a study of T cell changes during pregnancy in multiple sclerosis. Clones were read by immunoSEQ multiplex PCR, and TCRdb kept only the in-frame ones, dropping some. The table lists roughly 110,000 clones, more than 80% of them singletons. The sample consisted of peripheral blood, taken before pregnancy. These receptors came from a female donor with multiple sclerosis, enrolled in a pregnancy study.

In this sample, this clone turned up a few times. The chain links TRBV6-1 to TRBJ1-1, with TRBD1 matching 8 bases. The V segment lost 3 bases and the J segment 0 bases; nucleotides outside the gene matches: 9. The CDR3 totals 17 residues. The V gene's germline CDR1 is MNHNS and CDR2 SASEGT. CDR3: CASSDHGTGFMNTEAFF. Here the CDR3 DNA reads TGTGCCAGCAGTGACCACGGGACAGGCTTCATGAACACTGAAGCTTTCTTT.

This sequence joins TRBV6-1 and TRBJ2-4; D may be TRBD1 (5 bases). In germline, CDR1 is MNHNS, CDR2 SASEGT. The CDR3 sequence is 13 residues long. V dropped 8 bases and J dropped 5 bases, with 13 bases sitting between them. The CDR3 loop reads CASGKTRENIQYF. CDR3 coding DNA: TGTGCCAGCGGAAAGACCAGGGAAAACATTCAGTACTTC.

CDR3 loop: CATSRGQEGLPFGAEKLFF. The CDR3 nucleotides are TGTGCCACCAGCAGAGGTCAGGAGGGATTACCCTTTGGGGCAGAAAAACTGTTTTTT. This rearrangement joins TRBV15 to TRBJ1-4; TRBD1 is a possible D gene (5 bases). Looked up from germline, CDR1 is LNHNV and CDR2 is YYDKDF (reference sequence). This CDR3 is 19 amino acids long. Deletions cut 1 base from V and 8 bases from J, with 26 bases between. Full variable domain (outside the CDR3, taken from reference TRBV15 and TRBJ1-4): DAMVIQNPRYQVTQFGKPVTLSCSQTLNHNVMYWYQQKSSQAPKLLFHYYDKDFNNEADTPDNFQSRRPNTSFCFLDIRSPGLGDTAMYLCATSRGQEGLPFGAEKLFFGSGTQLSVL.

CDR3 protein: CASSPRKGTGYNEQFF. The CDR3 DNA reads as TGTGCCAGCTCACCACGGAAGGGGACAGGCTACAATGAGCAGTTCTTC. V usage is TRBV18 and J usage is TRBJ2-1, with 8 nucleotides matching TRBD1. The V and J ends lost 1 base and 3 bases, in that order; junction bases with no gene match: 5. The CDR3 length is 16 residues. CDR1 KGHSH and CDR2 LQKENI come from the germline V gene.

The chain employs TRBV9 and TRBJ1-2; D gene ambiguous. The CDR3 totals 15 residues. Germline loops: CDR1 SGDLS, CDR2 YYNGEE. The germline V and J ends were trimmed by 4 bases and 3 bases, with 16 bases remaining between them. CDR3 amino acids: CASSQPRGEYYGYTF. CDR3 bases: TGTGCCAGCAGCCAACCTCGGGGAGAGTACTATGGCTACACCTTC.

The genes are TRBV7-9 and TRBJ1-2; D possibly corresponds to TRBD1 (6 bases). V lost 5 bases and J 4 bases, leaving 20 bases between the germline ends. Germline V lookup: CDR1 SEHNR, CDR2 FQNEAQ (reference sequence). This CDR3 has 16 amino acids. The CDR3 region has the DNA TGTGCCAGCAGCCCCATTCTGATGGACAGATTCTATGGCTACACCTTC. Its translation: CASSPILMDRFYGYTF.

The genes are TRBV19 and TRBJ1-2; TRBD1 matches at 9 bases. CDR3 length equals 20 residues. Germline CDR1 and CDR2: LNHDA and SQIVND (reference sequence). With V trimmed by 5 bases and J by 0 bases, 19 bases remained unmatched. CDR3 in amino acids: CASSYSGGAADRGANYGYTF. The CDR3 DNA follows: TGTGCCAGTAGTTATTCAGGGGGCGCGGCGGACAGGGGAGCTAACTATGGCTACACCTTC.

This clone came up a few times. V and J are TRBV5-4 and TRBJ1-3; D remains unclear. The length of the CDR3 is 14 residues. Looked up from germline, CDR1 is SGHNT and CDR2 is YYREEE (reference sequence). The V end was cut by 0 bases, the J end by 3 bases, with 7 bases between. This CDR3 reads CASSLERGGNTIYF. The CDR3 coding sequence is TGTGCCAGCAGCTTGGAGCGGGGTGGAAACACCATATATTTT.

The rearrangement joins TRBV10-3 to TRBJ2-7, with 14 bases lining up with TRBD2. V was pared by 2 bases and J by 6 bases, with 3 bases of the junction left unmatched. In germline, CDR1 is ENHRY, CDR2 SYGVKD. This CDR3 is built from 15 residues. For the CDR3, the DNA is TGTGCCATCAGTGAGAGGGGACTAGCGGGAGTCGAGCAGTACTTC. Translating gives CAISERGLAGVEQYF.

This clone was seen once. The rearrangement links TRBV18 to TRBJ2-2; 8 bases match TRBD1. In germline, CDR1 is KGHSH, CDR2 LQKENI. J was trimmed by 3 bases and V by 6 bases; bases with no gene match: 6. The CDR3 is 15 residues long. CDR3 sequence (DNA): TGTGCCAGCTCTCGAAAACAGGGGGACACCGGGGAGCTGTTTTTT. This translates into CASSRKQGDTGELFF.

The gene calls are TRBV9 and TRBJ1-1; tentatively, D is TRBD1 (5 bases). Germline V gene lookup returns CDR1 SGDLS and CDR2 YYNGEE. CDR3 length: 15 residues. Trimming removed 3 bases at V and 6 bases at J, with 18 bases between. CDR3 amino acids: CASSEGSRVGAEAFF. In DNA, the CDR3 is TGTGCCAGCAGCGAGGGAAGCAGGGTGGGCGCTGAAGCTTTCTTT.

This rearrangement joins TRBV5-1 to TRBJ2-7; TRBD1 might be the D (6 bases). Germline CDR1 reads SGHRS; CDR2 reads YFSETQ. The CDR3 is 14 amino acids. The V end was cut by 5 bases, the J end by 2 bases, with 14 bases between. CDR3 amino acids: CASRDRTTTYEQYF. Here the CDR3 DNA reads TGCGCCAGCAGAGACAGGACAACTACCTACGAGCAGTACTTC.

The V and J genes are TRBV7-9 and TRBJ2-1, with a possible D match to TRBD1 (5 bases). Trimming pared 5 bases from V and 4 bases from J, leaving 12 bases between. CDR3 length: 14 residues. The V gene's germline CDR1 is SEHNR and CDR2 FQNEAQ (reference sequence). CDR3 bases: TGTGCCAGCAGCCCAAAGGACATATACAATGAGCAGTTCTTC. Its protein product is CASSPKDIYNEQFF.

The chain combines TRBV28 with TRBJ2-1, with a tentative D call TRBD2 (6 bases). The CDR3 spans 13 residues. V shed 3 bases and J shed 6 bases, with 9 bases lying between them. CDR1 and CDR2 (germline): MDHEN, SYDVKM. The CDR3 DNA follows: TGTGCCAGCAGTTTCGTGGGGGGCAATGAGCAGTTCTTC. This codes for CASSFVGGNEQFF.

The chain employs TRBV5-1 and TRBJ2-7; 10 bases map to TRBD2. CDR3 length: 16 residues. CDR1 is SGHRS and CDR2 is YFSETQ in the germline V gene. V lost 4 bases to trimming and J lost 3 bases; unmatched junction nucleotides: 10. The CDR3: CASSPINLAGVYEQYF. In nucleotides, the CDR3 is TGCGCCAGCAGCCCCATCAACCTAGCGGGAGTCTACGAGCAGTACTTC.

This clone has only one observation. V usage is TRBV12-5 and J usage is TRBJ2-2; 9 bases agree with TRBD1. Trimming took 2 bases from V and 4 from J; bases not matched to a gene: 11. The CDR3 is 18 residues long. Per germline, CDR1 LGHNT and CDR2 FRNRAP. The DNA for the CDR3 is TGTGCTAGTGGTTTGCGCGACAGGGACAGGGACCTCACCGGGGAGCTGTTTTTT. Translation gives CASGLRDRDRDLTGELFF.